This T cell receptor beta chain was identified in a study of blood T cell repertoires in COVID-19. Generated by immunoSEQ multiplex PCR, the TCRdb table keeps only in-frame clones and is missing some. The sample includes about 90,000 clones, roughly 90% of them seen just once. V shed 1 base and J shed 4 bases, with 13 bases lying between them. CDR3 length: 15 residues. The V gene's germline CDR1 is MGHRA and CDR2 YSYEKL. Sequences were obtained from peripheral blood. V and J are TRBV4-1 and TRBJ2-5; TRBD2 is a possible D gene (5 bases). This clonotype was obtained from a man of 80 years or more with acute or convalescent COVID-19. CDR3 sequence: CASSQVPGYGETQYF. The CDR3 bases are TGCGCCAGCAGCCAAGTCCCGGGGTACGGAGAGACCCAGTACTTC.